This entry concerns a single T cell receptor beta chain. Its antigen remains unidentified. This record comes from a study of cytomegalovirus exposure and HLA in healthy donors. Overall study results and limits: According to a subsequent analysis, TCR clusters identified in the first cohort showed a tendency to co-occur across the 100 to 150 validation repertoires. There were some public TCRs occurring in many donors, but most TCR sequences were rare.

CDR1 is SGHNT, CDR2 YYREEE, per germline (reference sequence). The CDR3 is 13 residues long. V was clipped by 5 bases and J by 4 bases; unmatched bases: 5. Sequencing was performed with immunoSEQ multiplex PCR; in TCRdb, only in-frame clones are kept and a portion is missing. The sample lists about 350,000 clones; 75% to 90% were seen once. Sequenced sample: PBMCs. The source of this sequence is a woman between 25 and 40 years old in good health and CMV-seropositive. The rearrangement uses TRBV5-4 and TRBJ1-1, with 7 bases lining up with TRBD1. The CDR3 DNA follows: TGTGCCAGCAGAAAGGACAGGACCACTGAAGCTTTCTTT. Protein sequence: CASRKDRTTEAFF.